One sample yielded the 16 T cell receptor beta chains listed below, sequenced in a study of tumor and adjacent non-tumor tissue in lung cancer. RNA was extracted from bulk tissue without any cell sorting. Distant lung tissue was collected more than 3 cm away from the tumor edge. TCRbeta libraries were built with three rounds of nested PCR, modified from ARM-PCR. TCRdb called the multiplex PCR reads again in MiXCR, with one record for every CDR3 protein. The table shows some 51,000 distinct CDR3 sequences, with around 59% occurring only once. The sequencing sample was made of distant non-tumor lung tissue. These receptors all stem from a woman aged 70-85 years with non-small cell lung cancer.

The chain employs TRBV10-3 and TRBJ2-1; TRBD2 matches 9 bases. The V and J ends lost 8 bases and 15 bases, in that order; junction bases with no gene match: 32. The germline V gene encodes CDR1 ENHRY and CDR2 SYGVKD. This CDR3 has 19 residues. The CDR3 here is CAISTKVTSGWSSYNELFF. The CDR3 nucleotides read TGTGCCATCTCGACAAAGGTGACTAGCGGATGGAGCTCCTACAATGAACTGTTCTTC.

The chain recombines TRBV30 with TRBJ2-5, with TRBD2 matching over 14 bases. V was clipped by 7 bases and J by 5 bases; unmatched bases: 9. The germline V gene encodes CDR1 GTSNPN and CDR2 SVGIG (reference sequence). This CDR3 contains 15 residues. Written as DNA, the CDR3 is TGTGCCTCCGTGACTAGCGGGAGGGCCGATGAGACCCAGTACTTC. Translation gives CASVTSGRADETQYF. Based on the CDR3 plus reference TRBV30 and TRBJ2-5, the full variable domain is SQTIHQWPATLVQPVGSPLSLECTVEGTSNPNLYWYRQAAGRGLQLLFYSVGIGQISSEVPQNLSASRPQDRQFILSSKKLLLSDSGFYLCASVTSGRADETQYFGPGTRLLVL.

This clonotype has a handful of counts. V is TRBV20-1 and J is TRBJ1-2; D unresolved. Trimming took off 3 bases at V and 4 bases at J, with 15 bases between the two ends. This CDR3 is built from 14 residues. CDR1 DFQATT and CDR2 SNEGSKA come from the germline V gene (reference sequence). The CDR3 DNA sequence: TGCAGTGCTAGGGTGGGCCAGGTGCTCTATGGCTACACCTTC. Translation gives CSARVGQVLYGYTF.

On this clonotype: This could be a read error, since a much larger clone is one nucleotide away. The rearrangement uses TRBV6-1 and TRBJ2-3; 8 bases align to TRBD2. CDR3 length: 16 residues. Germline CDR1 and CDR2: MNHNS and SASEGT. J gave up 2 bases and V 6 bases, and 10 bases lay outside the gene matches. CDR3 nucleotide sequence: TGTGCCAGCAGCACTGGGACTAGGGTTATCACAGATACGCAGTATTTT. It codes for CASSTGTRVITDTQYF.

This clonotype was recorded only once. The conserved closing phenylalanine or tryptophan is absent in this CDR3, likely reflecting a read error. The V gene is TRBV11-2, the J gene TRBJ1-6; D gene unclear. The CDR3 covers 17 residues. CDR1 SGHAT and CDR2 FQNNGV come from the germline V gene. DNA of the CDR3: TGTGCCAGCGGCTTATCTCCCATCCCCTCCTATAATTCACCCCTCCACTAT. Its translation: CASGLSPIPSYNSPLHY.

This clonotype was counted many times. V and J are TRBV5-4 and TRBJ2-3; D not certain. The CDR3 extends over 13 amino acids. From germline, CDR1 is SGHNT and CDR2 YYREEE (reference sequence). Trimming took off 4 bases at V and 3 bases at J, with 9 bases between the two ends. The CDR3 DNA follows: TGTGCCAGCAGCCTCGTGGGGACAGATACGCAGTATTTT. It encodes CASSLVGTDTQYF. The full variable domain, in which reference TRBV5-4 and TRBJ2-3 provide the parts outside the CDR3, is ETGVTQSPTHLIKTRGQQVTLRCSSQSGHNTVSWYQQALGQGPQFIFQYYREEENGRGNFPPRFSGLQFPNYSSELNVNALELDDSALYLCASSLVGTDTQYFGPGTRLTVL.

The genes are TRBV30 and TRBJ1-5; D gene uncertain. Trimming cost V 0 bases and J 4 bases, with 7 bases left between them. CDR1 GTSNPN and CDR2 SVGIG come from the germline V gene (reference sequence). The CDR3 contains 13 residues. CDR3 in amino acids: CAWSVDGNQPQHF. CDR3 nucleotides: TGTGCCTGGAGTGTAGACGGGAATCAGCCCCAGCATTTT.

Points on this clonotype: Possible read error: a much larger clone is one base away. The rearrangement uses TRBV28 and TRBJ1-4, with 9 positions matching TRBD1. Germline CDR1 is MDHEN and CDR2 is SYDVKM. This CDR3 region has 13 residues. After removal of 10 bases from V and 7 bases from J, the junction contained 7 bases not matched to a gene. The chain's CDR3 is CANNDRGGEKLFF. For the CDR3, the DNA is TGTGCCAACAACGACAGGGGGGGTGAAAAACTGTTTTTT.

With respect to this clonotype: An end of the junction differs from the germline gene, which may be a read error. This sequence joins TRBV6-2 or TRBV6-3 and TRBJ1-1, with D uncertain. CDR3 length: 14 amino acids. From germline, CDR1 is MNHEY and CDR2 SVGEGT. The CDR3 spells CASSYQLGSLGAFF. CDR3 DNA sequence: TGTGCTAGCAGTTACCAACTTGGGTCTCTTGGAGCTTTCTTT.

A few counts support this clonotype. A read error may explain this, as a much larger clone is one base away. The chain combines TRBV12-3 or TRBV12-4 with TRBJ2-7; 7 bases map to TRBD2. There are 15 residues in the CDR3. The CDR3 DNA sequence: TGTGCCAGCAGCACTTGGGGGGGTTCCTCCTACGTGCAGTACTTC. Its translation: CASSTWGGSSYVQYF.

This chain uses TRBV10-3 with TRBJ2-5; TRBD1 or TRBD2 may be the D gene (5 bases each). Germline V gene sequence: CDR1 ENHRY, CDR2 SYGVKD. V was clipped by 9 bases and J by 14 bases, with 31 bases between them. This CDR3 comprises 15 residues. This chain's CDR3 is CAIGAGSLFQETRYF. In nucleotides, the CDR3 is TGTGCCATTGGGGCAGGGAGTCTATTCCAAGAGACCCGATACTTC.

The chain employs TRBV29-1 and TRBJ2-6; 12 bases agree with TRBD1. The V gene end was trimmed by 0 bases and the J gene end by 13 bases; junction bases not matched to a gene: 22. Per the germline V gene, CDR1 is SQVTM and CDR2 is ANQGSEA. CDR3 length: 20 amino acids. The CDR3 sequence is CSVEDRDRGRLSSGADVLTF. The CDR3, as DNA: TGCAGCGTTGAAGATCGGGACAGGGGGCGGCTAAGCTCTGGGGCCGATGTCCTGACTTTC. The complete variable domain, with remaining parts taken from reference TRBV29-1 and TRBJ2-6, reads SAVISQKPSRDICQRGTSLTIQCQVDSQVTMMFWYRQQPGQSLTLIATANQGSEATYESGFVIDKFPISRPNLTFSTLTVSNMSPEDSSIYLCSVEDRDRGRLSSGADVLTFGAGSRLTVL.

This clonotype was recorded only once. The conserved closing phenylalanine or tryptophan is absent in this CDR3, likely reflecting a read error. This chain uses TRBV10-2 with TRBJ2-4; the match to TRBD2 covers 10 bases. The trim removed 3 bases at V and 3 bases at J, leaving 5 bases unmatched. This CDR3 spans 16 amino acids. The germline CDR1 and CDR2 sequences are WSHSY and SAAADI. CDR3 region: CASSDELAGYKNIQYL. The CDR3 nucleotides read TGCGCCAGCAGTGATGAACTAGCGGGGTACAAAAACATTCAGTACCTC.

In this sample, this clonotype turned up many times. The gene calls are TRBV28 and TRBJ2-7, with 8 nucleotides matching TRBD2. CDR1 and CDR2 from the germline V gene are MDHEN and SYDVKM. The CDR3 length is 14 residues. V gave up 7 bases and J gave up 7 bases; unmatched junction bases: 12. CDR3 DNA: TGTGCCAGCAACCCCTCGGGGGGGGCCGATGAGCAGTACTTC. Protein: CASNPSGGADEQYF.

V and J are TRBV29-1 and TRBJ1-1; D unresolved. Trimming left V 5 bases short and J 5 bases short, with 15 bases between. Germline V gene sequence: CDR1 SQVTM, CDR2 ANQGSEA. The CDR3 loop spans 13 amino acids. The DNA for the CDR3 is TGCAGCGTTCCCCTGGGGAGTAAGACTGAAGCTTTCTTT. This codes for CSVPLGSKTEAFF.

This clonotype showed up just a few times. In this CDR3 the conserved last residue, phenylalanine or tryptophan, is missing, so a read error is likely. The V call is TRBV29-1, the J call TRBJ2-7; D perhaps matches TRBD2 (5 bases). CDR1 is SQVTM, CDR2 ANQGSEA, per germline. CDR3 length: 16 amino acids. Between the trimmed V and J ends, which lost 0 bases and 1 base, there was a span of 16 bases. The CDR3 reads CSVEDSGRSGSYEQYL. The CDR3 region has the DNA TGCAGCGTTGAAGATTCGGGCAGGAGCGGATCCTACGAGCAGTACTTA.